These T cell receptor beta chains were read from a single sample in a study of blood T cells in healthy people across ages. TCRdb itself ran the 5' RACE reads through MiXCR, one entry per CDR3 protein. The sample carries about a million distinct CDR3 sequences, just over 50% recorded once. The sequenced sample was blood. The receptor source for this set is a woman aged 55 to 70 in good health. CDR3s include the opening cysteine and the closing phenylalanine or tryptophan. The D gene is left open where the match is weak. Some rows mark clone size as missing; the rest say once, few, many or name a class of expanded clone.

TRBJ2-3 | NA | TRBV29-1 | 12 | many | CSVGNPGDTQYF | TGCAGCGTTGGAAACCCTGGAGATACGCAGTATTTT
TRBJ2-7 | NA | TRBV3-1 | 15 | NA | CASSPPGGPNYEQYF | TGTGCCAGCAGCCCCCCAGGAGGACCTAACTACGAGCAGTACTTC
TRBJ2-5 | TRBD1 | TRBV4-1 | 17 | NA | CASSQRVRGQGQETQYF | TGCGCCAGCAGCCAAAGGGTGAGGGGACAGGGACAAGAGACCCAGTACTTC
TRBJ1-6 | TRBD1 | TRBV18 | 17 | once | CASSPRSPGTGFQPLHF | TGTGCCAGCTCACCACGGAGTCCCGGGACAGGGTTTCAGCCCCTCCACTTT
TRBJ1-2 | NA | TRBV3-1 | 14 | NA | CASSQDASDYGYTF | TGTGCCAGCAGCCAAGATGCTTCCGACTATGGCTACACCTTC
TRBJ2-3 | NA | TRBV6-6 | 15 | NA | CASSSPRRDPDTQYF | TGTGCCAGCAGTTCCCCTCGGCGGGACCCAGATACGCAGTATTTT
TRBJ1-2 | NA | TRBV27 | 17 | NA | CASTPSSVGVLNYGYTF | TGTGCCAGCACCCCTTCATCCGTCGGGGTTCTAAACTATGGCTACACCTTC
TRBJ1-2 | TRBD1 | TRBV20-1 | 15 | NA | CSARETGGGNYGYTF | TGCAGTGCTAGGGAGACAGGGGGCGGTAACTATGGCTACACCTTC
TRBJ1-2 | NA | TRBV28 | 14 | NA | CASSTQGLGRGYTF | TGTGCCAGCAGCACACAGGGACTCGGACGTGGCTACACCTTC
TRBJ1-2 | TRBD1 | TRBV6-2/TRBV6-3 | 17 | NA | CASSYAGPGTVIYGYTF | TGTGCCAGCAGTTACGCGGGCCCCGGGACAGTGATCTATGGCTACACCTTC
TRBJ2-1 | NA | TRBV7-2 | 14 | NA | CASSPRGQYNEQFF | TGTGCCAGCAGCCCAAGAGGTCAATACAATGAGCAGTTCTTC
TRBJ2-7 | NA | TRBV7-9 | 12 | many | CASSLARGEQYF | TGTGCCAGCAGCTTGGCTCGGGGCGAGCAGTACTTC
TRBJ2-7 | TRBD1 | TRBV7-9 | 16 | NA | CASSYGIGTVTYEQYF | TGTGCCAGCAGCTATGGAATCGGGACAGTCACCTACGAGCAGTACTTC
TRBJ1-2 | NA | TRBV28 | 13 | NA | CASSVAVNYGYTF | TGTGCCAGCAGTGTGGCAGTGAACTATGGCTACACCTTC
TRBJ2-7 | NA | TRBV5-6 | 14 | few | CASSAIRGSYEQYF | TGTGCCAGCAGCGCCATTCGCGGGTCATACGAGCAGTACTTC
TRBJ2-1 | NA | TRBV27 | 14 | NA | CASSSTLPYNEQFF | TGTGCCAGCAGTTCGACCCTACCTTACAATGAGCAGTTCTTC
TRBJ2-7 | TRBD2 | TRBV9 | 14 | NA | CASSEGTSLSEQYF | TGTGCCAGCAGCGAAGGGACTAGTTTAAGCGAGCAGTACTTC
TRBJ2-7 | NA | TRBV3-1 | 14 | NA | CASSQQTQSYEQYF | TGTGCCAGCAGCCAACAGACCCAAAGCTACGAGCAGTACTTC
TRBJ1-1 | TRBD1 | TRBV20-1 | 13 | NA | CSATGQGIREAFF | TGCAGTGCAACCGGACAGGGCATTCGTGAAGCTTTCTTT
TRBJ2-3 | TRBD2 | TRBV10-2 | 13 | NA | CATSSGREDTQYF | TGCGCCACCTCTAGCGGGAGGGAAGATACGCAGTATTTT
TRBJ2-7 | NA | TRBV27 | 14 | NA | CACSFSRGGYEQYF | TGTGCCTGCAGTTTCTCGCGTGGGGGGTACGAGCAGTACTTC
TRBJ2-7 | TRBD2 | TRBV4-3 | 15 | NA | CASSQDTDSGYEQYF | TGCGCCAGCAGCCAAGATACGGATAGCGGGTACGAGCAGTACTTC
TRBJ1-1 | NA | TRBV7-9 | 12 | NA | CASAPRIAEAFF | TGTGCCAGCGCACCGCGGATCGCTGAAGCTTTCTTT
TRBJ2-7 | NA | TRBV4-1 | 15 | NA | CASSQAPGISYEQYF | TGCGCCAGCAGCCAAGCTCCCGGCATATCCTACGAGCAGTACTTC
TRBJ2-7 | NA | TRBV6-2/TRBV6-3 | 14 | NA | CASRERGRRYEQYF | TGTGCCAGCAGGGAACGGGGGAGGAGGTACGAGCAGTACTTC
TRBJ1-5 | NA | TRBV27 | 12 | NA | CASPTWHQPQHF | TGTGCCAGCCCCACCTGGCATCAGCCCCAGCATTTT
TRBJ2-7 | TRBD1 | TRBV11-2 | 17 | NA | CASSPQGGGQGIYEQYF | TGTGCCAGCAGCCCCCAGGGGGGCGGACAGGGCATTTACGAGCAGTACTTC
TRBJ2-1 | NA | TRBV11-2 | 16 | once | CASSTGTASSYNEQFF | TGTGCCAGCAGTACCGGGACGGCAAGCTCCTACAATGAGCAGTTCTTC